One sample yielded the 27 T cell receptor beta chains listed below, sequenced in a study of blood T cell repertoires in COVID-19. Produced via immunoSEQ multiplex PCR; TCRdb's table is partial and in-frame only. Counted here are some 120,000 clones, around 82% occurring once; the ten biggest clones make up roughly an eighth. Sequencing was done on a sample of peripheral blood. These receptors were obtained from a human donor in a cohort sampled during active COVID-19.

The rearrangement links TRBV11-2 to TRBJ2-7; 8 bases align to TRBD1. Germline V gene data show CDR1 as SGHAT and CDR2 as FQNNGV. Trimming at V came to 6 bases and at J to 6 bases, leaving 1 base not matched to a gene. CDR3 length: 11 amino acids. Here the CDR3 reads CASSTGGEQYF. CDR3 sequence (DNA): TGTGCCAGCAGTACAGGGGGCGAGCAGTACTTC.

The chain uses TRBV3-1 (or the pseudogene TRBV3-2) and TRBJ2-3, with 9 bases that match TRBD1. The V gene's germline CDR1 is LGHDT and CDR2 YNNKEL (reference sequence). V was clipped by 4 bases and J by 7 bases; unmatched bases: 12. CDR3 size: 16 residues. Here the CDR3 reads CASSPLGTGLPHTQYF. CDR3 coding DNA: TGTGCCAGCAGCCCCCTAGGGACAGGGCTCCCTCATACGCAGTATTTT.

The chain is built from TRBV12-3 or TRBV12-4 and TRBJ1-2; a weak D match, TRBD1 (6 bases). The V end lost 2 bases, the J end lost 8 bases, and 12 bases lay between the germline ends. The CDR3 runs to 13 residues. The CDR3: CASSLQGLGGYTF. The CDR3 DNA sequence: TGTGCCAGCAGTTTACAGGGGCTAGGGGGCTACACCTTC.

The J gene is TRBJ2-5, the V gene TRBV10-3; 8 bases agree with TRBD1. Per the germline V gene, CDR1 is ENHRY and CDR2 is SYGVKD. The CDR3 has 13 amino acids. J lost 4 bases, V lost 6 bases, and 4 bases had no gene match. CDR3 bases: TGTGCCATCAGCCTAGGACAGGGAGAGACCCAGTACTTC. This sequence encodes CAISLGQGETQYF.

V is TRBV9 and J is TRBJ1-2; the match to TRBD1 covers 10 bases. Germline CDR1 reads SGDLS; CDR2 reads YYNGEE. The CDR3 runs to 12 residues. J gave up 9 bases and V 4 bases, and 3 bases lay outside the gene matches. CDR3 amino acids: CASSRDRGSYTF. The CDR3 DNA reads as TGTGCCAGCAGCCGGGACAGGGGTAGCTACACCTTC.

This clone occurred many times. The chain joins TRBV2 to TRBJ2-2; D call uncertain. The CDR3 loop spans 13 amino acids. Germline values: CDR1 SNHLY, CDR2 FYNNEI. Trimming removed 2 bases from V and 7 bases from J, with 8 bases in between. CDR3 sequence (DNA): TGTGCCAGCAGTGAAAGCCTGAGCGGGGAGCTGTTTTTT. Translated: CASSESLSGELFF.

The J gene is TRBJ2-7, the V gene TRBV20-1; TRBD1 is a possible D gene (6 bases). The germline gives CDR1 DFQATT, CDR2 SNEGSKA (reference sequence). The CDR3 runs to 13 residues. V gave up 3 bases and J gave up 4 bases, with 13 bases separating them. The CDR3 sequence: CSASSRGGYEQYF. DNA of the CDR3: TGCAGTGCTAGTTCCAGGGGCGGGTACGAGCAGTACTTC.

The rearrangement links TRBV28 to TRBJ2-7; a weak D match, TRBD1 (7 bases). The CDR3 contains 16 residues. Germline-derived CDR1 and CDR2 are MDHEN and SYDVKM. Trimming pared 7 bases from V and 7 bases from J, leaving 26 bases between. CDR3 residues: CASIGQGGRILGEQYF. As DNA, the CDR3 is TGTGCCAGCATCGGCCAGGGGGGCCGCATCTTGGGGGAGCAGTACTTC.

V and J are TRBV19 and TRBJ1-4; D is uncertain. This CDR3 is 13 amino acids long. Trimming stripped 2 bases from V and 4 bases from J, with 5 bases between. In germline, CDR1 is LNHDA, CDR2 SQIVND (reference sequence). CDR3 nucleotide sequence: TGTGCCAGTAGTATACAGGATAATGAAAAACTGTTTTTT. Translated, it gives CASSIQDNEKLFF. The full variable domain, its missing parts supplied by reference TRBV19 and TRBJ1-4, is DGGITQSPKYLFRKEGQNVTLSCEQNLNHDAMYWYRQDPGQGLRLIYYSQIVNDFQKGDIAEGYSVSREKKESFPLTVTSAQKNPTAFYLCASSIQDNEKLFFGSGTQLSVL.

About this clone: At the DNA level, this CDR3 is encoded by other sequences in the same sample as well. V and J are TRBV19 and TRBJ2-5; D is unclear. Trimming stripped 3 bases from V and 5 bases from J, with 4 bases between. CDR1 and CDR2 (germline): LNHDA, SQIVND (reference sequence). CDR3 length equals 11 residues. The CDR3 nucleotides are TGTGCCAGTAGTATTTCGGAGACCCAGTACTTC. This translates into CASSISETQYF.

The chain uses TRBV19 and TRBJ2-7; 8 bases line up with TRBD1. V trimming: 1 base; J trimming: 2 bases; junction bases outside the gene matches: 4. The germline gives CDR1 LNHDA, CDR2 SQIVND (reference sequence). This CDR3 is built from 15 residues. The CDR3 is CASSIADREAYEQYF. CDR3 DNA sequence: TGTGCCAGTAGTATAGCGGACAGGGAAGCCTACGAGCAGTACTTC.

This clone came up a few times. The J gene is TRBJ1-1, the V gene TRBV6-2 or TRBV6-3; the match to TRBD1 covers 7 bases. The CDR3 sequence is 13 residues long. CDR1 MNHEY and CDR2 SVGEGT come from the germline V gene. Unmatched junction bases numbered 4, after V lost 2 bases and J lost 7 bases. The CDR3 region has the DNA TGTGCCAGCAGTTACCGGGACAGCCTTGAAGCTTTCTTT. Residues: CASSYRDSLEAFF.

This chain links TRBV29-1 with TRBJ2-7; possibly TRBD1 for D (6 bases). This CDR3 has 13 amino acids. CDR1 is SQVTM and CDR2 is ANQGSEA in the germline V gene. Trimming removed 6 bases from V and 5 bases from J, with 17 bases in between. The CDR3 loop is CSVTSLGGNEQYF. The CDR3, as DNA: TGCAGCGTCACCTCCTTAGGGGGAAACGAGCAGTACTTC.

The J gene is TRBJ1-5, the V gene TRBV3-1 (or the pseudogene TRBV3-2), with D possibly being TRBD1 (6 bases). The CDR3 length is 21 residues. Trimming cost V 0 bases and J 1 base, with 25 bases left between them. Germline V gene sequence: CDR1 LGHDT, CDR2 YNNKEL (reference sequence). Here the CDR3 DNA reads TGTGCCAGCAGCCAAGATCCCCCTGGGAGGGGGGCCTATATAAGCAATCAGCCCCAGCATTTT. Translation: CASSQDPPGRGAYISNQPQHF.

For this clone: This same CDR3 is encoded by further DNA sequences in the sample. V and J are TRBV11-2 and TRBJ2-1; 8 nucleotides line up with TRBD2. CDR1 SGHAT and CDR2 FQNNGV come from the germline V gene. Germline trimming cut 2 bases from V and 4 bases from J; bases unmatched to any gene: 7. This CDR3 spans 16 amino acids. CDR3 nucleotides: TGTGCCAGCAGCTTATTCGGGGGGGCCTCGTACAATGAGCAGTTCTTC. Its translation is CASSLFGGASYNEQFF.

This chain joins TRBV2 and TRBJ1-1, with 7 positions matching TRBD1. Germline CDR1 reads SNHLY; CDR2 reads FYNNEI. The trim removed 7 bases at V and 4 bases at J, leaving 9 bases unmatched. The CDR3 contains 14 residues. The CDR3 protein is CASTSQPGGTEAFF. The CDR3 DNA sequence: TGTGCCAGCACCTCCCAGCCAGGGGGCACTGAAGCTTTCTTT.

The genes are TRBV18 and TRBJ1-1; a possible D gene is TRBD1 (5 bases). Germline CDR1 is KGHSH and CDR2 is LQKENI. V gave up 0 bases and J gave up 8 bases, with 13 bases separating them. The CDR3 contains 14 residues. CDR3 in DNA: TGTGCCAGCTCACCACCTGGGGACTTTGTAGAAGCTTTCTTT. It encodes CASSPPGDFVEAFF.

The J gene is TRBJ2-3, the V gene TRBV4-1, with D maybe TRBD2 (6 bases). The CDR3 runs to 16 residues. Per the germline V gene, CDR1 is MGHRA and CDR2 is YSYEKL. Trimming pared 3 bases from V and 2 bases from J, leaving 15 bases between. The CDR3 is CASSHLALADTDTQYF. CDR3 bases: TGCGCCAGCAGCCACCTAGCGCTAGCTGACACAGATACGCAGTATTTT.

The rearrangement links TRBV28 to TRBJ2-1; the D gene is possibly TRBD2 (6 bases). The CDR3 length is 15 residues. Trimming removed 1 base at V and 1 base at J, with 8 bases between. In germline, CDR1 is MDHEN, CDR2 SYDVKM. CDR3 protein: CASSLFGGSYNEQFF. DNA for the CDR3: TGTGCCAGCAGTTTATTTGGGGGGTCCTACAATGAGCAGTTCTTC.

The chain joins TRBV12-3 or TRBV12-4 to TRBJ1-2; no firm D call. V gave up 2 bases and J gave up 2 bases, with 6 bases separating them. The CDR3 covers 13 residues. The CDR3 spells CASSLRGNYGYTF. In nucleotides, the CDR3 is TGTGCCAGCAGTTTACGCGGAAACTATGGCTACACCTTC.

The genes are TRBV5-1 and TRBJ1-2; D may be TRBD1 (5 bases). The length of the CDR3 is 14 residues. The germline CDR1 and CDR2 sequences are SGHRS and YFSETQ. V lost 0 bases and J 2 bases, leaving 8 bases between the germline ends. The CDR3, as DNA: TGCGCCAGCAGCTTGGAGGCAGGGAACTATGGCTACACCTTC. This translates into CASSLEAGNYGYTF.

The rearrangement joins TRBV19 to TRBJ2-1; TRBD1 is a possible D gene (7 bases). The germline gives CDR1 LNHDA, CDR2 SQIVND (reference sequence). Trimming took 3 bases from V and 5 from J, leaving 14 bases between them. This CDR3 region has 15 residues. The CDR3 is CASSIRGASDNEQFF. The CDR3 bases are TGTGCCAGTAGTATCAGGGGGGCGTCGGACAATGAGCAGTTCTTC.

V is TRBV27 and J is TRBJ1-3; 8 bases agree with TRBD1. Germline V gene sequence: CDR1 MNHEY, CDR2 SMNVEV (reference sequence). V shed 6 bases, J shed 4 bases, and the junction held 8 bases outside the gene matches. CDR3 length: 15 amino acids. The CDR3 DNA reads TGTGCCAGCAGCCCCAGGGGGCTGTCGGGAAACACCATATATTTT. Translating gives CASSPRGLSGNTIYF.

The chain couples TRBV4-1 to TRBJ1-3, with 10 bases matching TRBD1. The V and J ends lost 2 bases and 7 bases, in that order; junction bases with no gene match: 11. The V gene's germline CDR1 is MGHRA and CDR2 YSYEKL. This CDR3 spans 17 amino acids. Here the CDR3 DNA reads TGCGCCAGCAGCCAACCCTCCGGGGGGACAGGGGTTAACACCATATATTTT. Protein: CASSQPSGGTGVNTIYF.

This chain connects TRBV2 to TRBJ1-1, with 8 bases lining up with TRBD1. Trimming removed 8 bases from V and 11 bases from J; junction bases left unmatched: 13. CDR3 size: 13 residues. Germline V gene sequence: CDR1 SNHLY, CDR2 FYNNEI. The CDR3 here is CASQGQVGGMAFF. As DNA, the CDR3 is TGTGCCAGCCAGGGACAGGTCGGGGGAATGGCTTTCTTT.

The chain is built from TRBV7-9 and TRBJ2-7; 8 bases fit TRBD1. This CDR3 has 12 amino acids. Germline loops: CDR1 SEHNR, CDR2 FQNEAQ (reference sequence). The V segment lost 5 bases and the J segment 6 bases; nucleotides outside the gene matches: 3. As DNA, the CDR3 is TGTGCCAGCAGCACACAGGGGGGCGAGCAGTACTTC. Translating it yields CASSTQGGEQYF.

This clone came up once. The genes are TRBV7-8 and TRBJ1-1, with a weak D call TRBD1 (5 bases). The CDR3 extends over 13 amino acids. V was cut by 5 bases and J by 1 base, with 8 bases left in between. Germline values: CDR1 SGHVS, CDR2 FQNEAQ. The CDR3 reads CASSLTENTEAFF. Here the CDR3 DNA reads TGTGCCAGCAGCCTGACAGAGAACACTGAAGCTTTCTTT.